This T cell receptor (beta chain) comes out of a study of graft-versus-host responses after intestinal transplantation. About the research overall: Every transplant recipient was induced with anti-thymocyte globulin, then maintained on tacrolimus and steroids for roughly 3 years. General study results and limits: With peak circulating GvH clone levels came an association with early post-transplant HvG declines. Patients who carried graft-donor T cell macrochimerism also had high graft-versus-host to host-versus-graft clonal ratios in their allografts. Recipient bone marrow held GvH clones, some seen earlier in ileum or blood.

Turning to this clone: Its antigen is undetermined.

Repertoires were generated with immunoSEQ multiplex PCR, while TCRdb's copy carries only in-frame clones and drops some. This table has about 120,000 clones, around nine tenths appearing once. After removal of 0 bases from V and 3 bases from J, the junction contained 5 bases not matched to a gene. This CDR3 is 15 amino acids long. Looked up from germline, CDR1 is GTSNPN and CDR2 is SVGIG (reference sequence). The origin of this receptor is a human donor who received an intestinal transplant. The sample consisted of unstimulated CD4+ T cells sorted from spleen or lymph node cells, taken before intestinal transplant. The chain combines TRBV30 with TRBJ2-7; 10 bases align to TRBD1. CDR3 in amino acids: CAWSVLDRGIYEQYF. In DNA, the CDR3 is TGTGCCTGGAGTGTACTGGACAGGGGGATCTACGAGCAGTACTTC.